These T cell receptor beta chains were read from a single sample in a study of T cells in Graves' hyperthyroidism and ophthalmopathy. TCRdb reanalysed the multiplex PCR reads using MiXCR and keeps one entry per CDR3 protein. Among a few hundred thousand distinct CDR3 sequences listed, around 13% were seen once. The sequenced sample consisted of blood. These receptors were collected from a woman aged 18-30 years with Graves' hyperthyroidism. Both conserved end residues are part of each CDR3. A D gene is named only where the DNA matches it firmly. Where a row states a size, it is once, few, many or the class of an expanded clone; other rows omit it.

clone size: -
D gene: -
J gene: TRBJ1-1
V gene: TRBV28
CDR3 protein: CASSLGDLPAFF
CDR3 DNA: TGTGCCAGCAGTTTAGGGGATTTGCCAGCTTTCTTT

clone size: many
D gene: TRBD1
J gene: TRBJ1-2
V gene: TRBV7-2
CDR3 protein: CASSRWDRDGYTF
CDR3 DNA: TGTGCCAGCAGCCGGTGGGACAGGGATGGCTACACCTTC

clone size: many
D gene: TRBD1
J gene: TRBJ1-5
V gene: TRBV20-1
CDR3 protein: CSARSTGGAQHF
CDR3 DNA: TGCAGTGCTAGATCGACAGGGGGAGCCCAGCATTTT

clone size: -
D gene: -
J gene: TRBJ2-1
V gene: TRBV24-1
CDR3 protein: CATSDPVAGHNEQLF
CDR3 DNA: TGTGCCACCAGTGATCCGGTGGCGGGCCACAATGAGCAGCTCTTC

clone size: few
D gene: -
J gene: TRBJ1-6
V gene: TRBV9
CDR3 protein: CASSPSVGGGDSPLHF
CDR3 DNA: TGTGCCAGCAGCCCCTCCGTGGGGGGCGGTGATTCACCCCTCCACTTT

clone size: many
D gene: -
J gene: TRBJ2-6
V gene: TRBV7-3
CDR3 protein: CASSAGASSGANVLTF
CDR3 DNA: TGTGCCAGCAGCGCCGGTGCGAGCTCTGGGGCCAACGTCCTGACTTTC

clone size: many
D gene: -
J gene: TRBJ1-3
V gene: TRBV12-3/TRBV12-4
CDR3 protein: CASSFQDSSGNTIYF
CDR3 DNA: TGTGCCAGCAGTTTCCAGGACAGCTCTGGAAACACCATATATTTT

clone size: -
D gene: -
J gene: TRBJ1-2
V gene: TRBV7-9
CDR3 protein: CASSLGEGVNYGYTF
CDR3 DNA: TGTGCCAGCAGCTTAGGAGAGGGGGTTAACTATGGCTACACCTTC

clone size: -
D gene: -
J gene: TRBJ1-5
V gene: TRBV6-1
CDR3 protein: CASSAIPGSNQPQHF
CDR3 DNA: TGTGCCAGCAGTGCCATTCCGGGAAGCAATCAGCCCCAGCATTTT

clone size: many
D gene: -
J gene: TRBJ2-7
V gene: TRBV2
CDR3 protein: CASSESRTWGNEQYF
CDR3 DNA: TGTGCCAGCAGTGAAAGTAGGACATGGGGGAACGAGCAGTACTTC

clone size: -
D gene: -
J gene: TRBJ2-2
V gene: TRBV27
CDR3 protein: CASSFLSEPTGELFF
CDR3 DNA: TGTGCCAGCAGTTTTTTGAGCGAGCCCACCGGGGAGCTGTTTTTT

clone size: many
D gene: TRBD2
J gene: TRBJ2-7
V gene: TRBV18
CDR3 protein: CASSPYAPRVAGGAYEQYF
CDR3 DNA: TGTGCCAGCTCACCCTATGCCCCTCGAGTGGCGGGAGGGGCCTACGAGCAGTACTTC

clone size: many
D gene: -
J gene: TRBJ2-3
V gene: TRBV4-2
CDR3 protein: CASSQETGDTQYF
CDR3 DNA: TGTGCCAGCAGCCAAGAGACGGGAGATACGCAGTATTTT

clone size: many
D gene: TRBD2
J gene: TRBJ2-1
V gene: TRBV20-1
CDR3 protein: CSASTAAGGFNEQFF
CDR3 DNA: TGCAGTGCTAGTACTGCGGCGGGAGGGTTCAATGAGCAGTTCTTC

clone size: few
D gene: TRBD1
J gene: TRBJ1-5
V gene: TRBV28
CDR3 protein: CASSSSGTGGFQPQHF
CDR3 DNA: TGTGCCAGCAGTTCGTCCGGGACAGGGGGCTTTCAGCCCCAGCATTTT

clone size: many
D gene: TRBD1
J gene: TRBJ2-1
V gene: TRBV6-2/TRBV6-3
CDR3 protein: CASTRTGAENEQFF
CDR3 DNA: TGTGCCAGCACCAGGACAGGGGCAGAAAATGAGCAGTTCTTC

clone size: many
D gene: TRBD2
J gene: TRBJ2-1
V gene: TRBV7-8
CDR3 protein: CASSLDPLAGGRQEQFF
CDR3 DNA: TGTGCCAGCAGCCTAGACCCACTAGCGGGAGGGCGTCAGGAGCAGTTCTTC

clone size: -
D gene: TRBD1
J gene: TRBJ2-5
V gene: TRBV6-2/TRBV6-3
CDR3 protein: CASSPGTGGTETQYF
CDR3 DNA: TGTGCCAGCAGTCCCGGGACAGGGGGGACAGAGACCCAGTACTTC

clone size: many
D gene: -
J gene: TRBJ1-5
V gene: TRBV6-1
CDR3 protein: CASSEGRGNQPQHF
CDR3 DNA: TGTGCCAGTAGCGAAGGCAGGGGCAATCAGCCCCAGCATTTT

clone size: many
D gene: -
J gene: TRBJ2-7
V gene: TRBV19
CDR3 protein: CASSKEGPGDEQYF
CDR3 DNA: TGTGCCAGTAGCAAAGAAGGACCAGGCGACGAGCAGTACTTC

clone size: many
D gene: TRBD1
J gene: TRBJ2-3
V gene: TRBV6-1
CDR3 protein: CASSLGQGAGWDTQYF
CDR3 DNA: TGTGCCAGCAGTCTCGGACAGGGGGCGGGTTGGGATACGCAGTATTTT

clone size: many
D gene: -
J gene: TRBJ1-2
V gene: TRBV12-3/TRBV12-4
CDR3 protein: CASSLGPRDYGYTF
CDR3 DNA: TGTGCCAGCAGTTTGGGGCCGAGAGACTATGGCTACACCTTC

clone size: many
D gene: -
J gene: TRBJ2-7
V gene: TRBV7-9
CDR3 protein: CASSPGRYYEQYF
CDR3 DNA: TGTGCCAGCAGCCCGGGACGGTACTACGAGCAGTACTTC

clone size: -
D gene: -
J gene: TRBJ2-2
V gene: TRBV28
CDR3 protein: CASSLLWLRGPNTGELFF
CDR3 DNA: TGTGCCAGCAGTTTACTTTGGTTGCGGGGCCCGAACACCGGGGAGCTGTTTTTT

clone size: -
D gene: -
J gene: TRBJ2-7
V gene: TRBV28
CDR3 protein: CASSSVGGAYEQYF
CDR3 DNA: TGTGCCAGCAGTTCCGTCGGGGGCGCCTACGAGCAGTACTTC

clone size: many
D gene: -
J gene: TRBJ1-2
V gene: TRBV10-3
CDR3 protein: CAISAGNYGYTF
CDR3 DNA: TGTGCCATCAGTGCGGGAAACTATGGCTACACCTTC

clone size: many
D gene: -
J gene: TRBJ1-1
V gene: TRBV12-3/TRBV12-4
CDR3 protein: CASSPGHQNTEAFF
CDR3 DNA: TGTGCCAGCAGTCCGGGACACCAGAACACTGAAGCTTTCTTT

clone size: few
D gene: -
J gene: TRBJ2-7
V gene: TRBV10-3
CDR3 protein: CAISEPGQVTSYEQYF
CDR3 DNA: TGTGCCATCAGTGAGCCCGGGCAGGTAACCTCCTACGAGCAGTACTTC

clone size: many
D gene: -
J gene: TRBJ2-4
V gene: TRBV7-3
CDR3 protein: CASSFFGWVTKNIQYF
CDR3 DNA: TGTGCCAGCAGCTTCTTCGGGTGGGTTACCAAAAACATTCAGTACTTC

clone size: few
D gene: -
J gene: TRBJ1-2
V gene: TRBV19
CDR3 protein: CASAVWSDSPYGYTF
CDR3 DNA: TGTGCCAGTGCCGTATGGTCGGACAGCCCGTATGGCTACACCTTC

clone size: few
D gene: -
J gene: TRBJ2-2
V gene: TRBV12-3/TRBV12-4
CDR3 protein: CASSFQRPAGELFF
CDR3 DNA: TGTGCCAGCAGTTTTCAAAGGCCGGCCGGGGAGCTGTTTTTT

clone size: many
D gene: -
J gene: TRBJ2-4
V gene: TRBV5-1
CDR3 protein: CASSSWWGEMAKNIQYF
CDR3 DNA: TGCGCCAGCAGCTCCTGGTGGGGGGAGATGGCCAAAAACATTCAGTACTTC

clone size: -
D gene: -
J gene: TRBJ2-1
V gene: TRBV5-5
CDR3 protein: CASSRWGENEQFF
CDR3 DNA: TGTGCCAGCAGCCGATGGGGTGAGAATGAGCAGTTCTTC

clone size: few
D gene: -
J gene: TRBJ2-5
V gene: TRBV25-1
CDR3 protein: CASSEYVGLQETQYF
CDR3 DNA: TGTGCCAGCAGTGAATATGTGGGCCTCCAAGAGACCCAGTACTTC

clone size: -
D gene: TRBD1
J gene: TRBJ1-5
V gene: TRBV20-1
CDR3 protein: CSARTRTGVQPQHF
CDR3 DNA: TGCAGTGCCCGAACCAGGACAGGGGTTCAGCCCCAGCATTTT

clone size: few
D gene: -
J gene: TRBJ2-3
V gene: TRBV7-6
CDR3 protein: CASSKAGTGGFLADTQYF
CDR3 DNA: -

clone size: many
D gene: -
J gene: TRBJ1-2
V gene: TRBV28
CDR3 protein: CASSKPEGLDYGYTF
CDR3 DNA: TGTGCCAGCAGTAAACCCGAGGGGTTGGACTATGGCTACACCTTC

clone size: many
D gene: TRBD1
J gene: TRBJ2-1
V gene: TRBV24-1
CDR3 protein: CATSDTDRVGMDEQFF
CDR3 DNA: TGTGCCACCAGTGATACCGACAGGGTGGGAATGGATGAGCAGTTCTTC

clone size: many
D gene: TRBD1
J gene: TRBJ1-2
V gene: TRBV5-1
CDR3 protein: CASSIGGQGNGYTF
CDR3 DNA: TGCGCCAGCAGCATTGGGGGACAGGGCAATGGCTACACCTTC

clone size: many
D gene: TRBD2
J gene: TRBJ2-5
V gene: TRBV2
CDR3 protein: CASSAGLAGETQYF
CDR3 DNA: TGTGCCAGCAGTGCAGGACTAGCGGGAGAGACCCAGTACTTC

clone size: many
D gene: -
J gene: TRBJ2-4
V gene: TRBV28
CDR3 protein: CASSLMGPTAKNIQYF
CDR3 DNA: TGTGCCAGCAGTTTGATGGGTCCGACGGCCAAAAACATTCAGTACTTC